Listed here are 19 T cell receptor beta chains from one sample, sequenced in a study of blood T cells in healthy people across ages. A second about 7 to 12 cycle PCR used barcoded and J-beta primers. TCRdb reprocessed the 5' RACE reads with MiXCR, giving one entry per CDR3 protein. The sample consists of around 1,500,000 distinct CDR3 sequences, roughly 40% of them appearing once. Sequences were obtained from blood. These receptors were obtained from a young woman in good health.

The chain is built from TRBV28 and TRBJ1-2, with D possibly matching TRBD1 (6 bases). The germline V gene encodes CDR1 MDHEN and CDR2 SYDVKM. Trimming took off 6 bases at V and 12 bases at J, with 20 bases between the two ends. The CDR3 covers 13 residues. CDR3: CASSPAQGEINTF. The CDR3 nucleotides read TGTGCCAGCAGCCCCGCACAGGGAGAGATCAACACCTTC.

The chain has TRBV3-1 and TRBJ2-5, with 8 bases matching TRBD2. The J call is uncertain, as TRBJ2-7 better fits the DNA end. The CDR3 consists of 15 residues. Germline lookup yields CDR1 LGHDT and CDR2 YNNKEL (reference sequence). The CDR3 DNA reads as TGTGCCAGCAGCAACAAGGGGGTAGCGGGATCCGAGCAGTACTTC. Translated: CASSNKGVAGSEQYF.

The chain has TRBV6-6 and TRBJ2-5; 9 bases map to TRBD2. With 4 bases clipped from V and 5 bases from J, the junction kept 5 bases outside the gene matches. CDR3 length equals 14 residues. The germline V gene has CDR1 MNHNY and CDR2 SVGAGI (reference sequence). CDR3 loop: CASSWTSDGETQYF. In DNA form, the CDR3 reads TGTGCCAGCAGTTGGACTAGCGATGGGGAGACCCAGTACTTC.

V usage is TRBV10-3 and J usage is TRBJ2-5; 8 nucleotides match TRBD2. J lost 11 bases, V lost 5 bases, and 19 bases had no gene match. The germline V gene encodes CDR1 ENHRY and CDR2 SYGVKD. The CDR3 totals 16 residues. CDR3 loop: CAISRSGMTEGNEQYF. CDR3 in DNA: TGTGCCATCAGTCGTAGCGGGATGACGGAGGGCAATGAGCAGTACTTC.

This chain links TRBV20-1 with TRBJ2-3; 9 bases align to TRBD2. The CDR3 contains 17 residues. V gave up 2 bases and J gave up 1 base; unmatched junction bases: 10. The germline V gene has CDR1 DFQATT and CDR2 SNEGSKA (reference sequence). The CDR3 nucleotides read TGCAGTGCTAGACCGGTGCGGGGGGGTCTAGGCACAGATACGCAGTATTTT. This sequence encodes CSARPVRGGLGTDTQYF.

This clonotype was seen only a few times. The J gene is TRBJ2-5, the V gene TRBV7-9; D might be TRBD1 (6 bases). The germline CDR1 and CDR2 sequences are SEHNR and FQNEAQ (reference sequence). V was cut by 0 bases and J by 2 bases, with 13 bases left in between. CDR3 length: 16 residues. CDR3 in DNA: TGTGCCAGCAGCTTAGCCTCGACAGGTAGACAAGAGACCCAGTACTTC. Its translation: CASSLASTGRQETQYF.

There are a few counts of this clonotype. The chain joins TRBV7-2 to TRBJ2-7; no firm D call. In germline, CDR1 is SGHTA, CDR2 FQGNSA. V was pared by 2 bases and J by 6 bases, with 8 bases between. CDR3 size: 12 residues. CDR3 nucleotides: TGTGCCAGCAGCTTATTGGGCTTCGAGCAGTACTTC. It codes for CASSLLGFEQYF.

This clonotype was counted between two and nine times. The chain is built from TRBV12-3 or TRBV12-4 and TRBJ1-1; 11 bases map to TRBD1. V was clipped by 6 bases and J by 4 bases; unmatched bases: 1. This CDR3 is 13 amino acids long. The CDR3 nucleotides are TGTGCCAGCAGGGGGACAGGGGGCACTGAAGCTTTCTTT. It translates to CASRGTGGTEAFF.

In DNA form, the CDR3 reads TGTGCCAGCAGTGAAAGGGACAGGGTCCTCTTCTATGGCTACACCTTC. This translates into CASSERDRVLFYGYTF. V and J are TRBV6-1 and TRBJ1-2, with 9 bases identical to TRBD1. The junction had 8 bases not matched to a gene; V was cut back by 2 bases and J by 4 bases. In germline, CDR1 is MNHNS, CDR2 SASEGT. The CDR3 is 16 residues long.

J is TRBJ2-3 and V is TRBV3-1; 13 positions agree with TRBD2. The ends lost 0 bases at V and 3 bases at J; junction bases unmatched: 12. Looked up from germline, CDR1 is LGHDT and CDR2 is YNNKEL (reference sequence). This CDR3 region has 20 residues. In DNA form, the CDR3 reads TGTGCCAGCAGCCAAGATCCCTCGTGGACTAGCGGGAGATTGACAGATACGCAGTATTTT. Its translation is CASSQDPSWTSGRLTDTQYF.

This clonotype was observed a few times. This rearrangement joins TRBV4-1 to TRBJ2-1; 7 bases align to TRBD2. The CDR3 is 16 amino acids. Germline-derived CDR1 and CDR2 are MGHRA and YSYEKL. The V and J ends lost 0 bases and 8 bases, in that order; junction bases with no gene match: 10. The CDR3 region is CASSQDHVGGRDEQFF. As DNA, the CDR3 is TGCGCCAGCAGCCAAGATCATGTGGGGGGGAGGGATGAGCAGTTCTTC.

In this sample, this clonotype turned up a few times. The gene calls are TRBV6-6 and TRBJ2-3; D ambiguous. Between the trimmed V and J ends, which lost 0 bases and 0 bases, there was a span of 10 bases. Germline-derived CDR1 and CDR2 are MNHNY and SVGAGI (reference sequence). The CDR3 runs to 16 residues. The DNA for the CDR3 is TGTGCCAGCAGTTACTCGCTGCGGCCGAGCACAGATACGCAGTATTTT. This sequence encodes CASSYSLRPSTDTQYF.

The chain combines TRBV4-1 with TRBJ1-4, with D unclear. CDR1 is MGHRA, CDR2 YSYEKL, per germline. The CDR3 runs 16 residues. V gave up 2 bases and J gave up 6 bases, with 16 bases separating them. The CDR3 spells CASSQIFRVEDEKLFF. Written as DNA, the CDR3 is TGCGCCAGCAGCCAAATTTTTCGGGTTGAGGATGAAAAACTGTTTTTT.

J is TRBJ2-1 and V is TRBV7-9; 10 bases are a match to TRBD2. Germline CDR1 and CDR2: SEHNR and FQNEAQ (reference sequence). This CDR3 is 16 amino acids long. The trim removed 5 bases at V and 8 bases at J, leaving 12 bases unmatched. The CDR3 sequence: CASSALAGVFRDEQFF. In DNA form, the CDR3 reads TGTGCCAGCAGCGCGCTAGCGGGGGTATTTAGGGATGAGCAGTTCTTC.

The V and J genes are TRBV20-1 and TRBJ1-5; a possible D gene is TRBD1 (6 bases). Trimming shortened V by 6 bases and J by 5 bases, and 11 bases separated the two germline ends. CDR1 and CDR2 from the germline V gene are DFQATT and SNEGSKA (reference sequence). CDR3 length equals 12 residues. CDR3 sequence: CSAWSGDQPQHF. Here the CDR3 DNA reads TGCAGTGCCTGGTCAGGGGATCAGCCCCAGCATTTT.

This clonotype has a handful of counts. The rearrangement uses TRBV7-2 and TRBJ2-5; 9 nucleotides match TRBD2. The CDR3 spans 14 residues. Germline CDR1 is SGHTA and CDR2 is FQGNSA. V shed 0 bases and J 5 bases; nucleotides not matched to a gene: 1. CDR3 residues: CASSLAGLAETQYF. The CDR3 DNA is TGTGCCAGCAGCTTAGCTGGACTAGCGGAGACCCAGTACTTC.

V and J are TRBV10-3 and TRBJ2-1; no definite D call. Germline loops: CDR1 ENHRY, CDR2 SYGVKD. Between the trimmed V and J ends, which lost 10 bases and 6 bases, there was a span of 16 bases. The CDR3 extends over 13 amino acids. CDR3 amino acids: CATASRGCNEQFF. The CDR3 region has the DNA TGTGCCACCGCCTCCCGCGGATGCAATGAGCAGTTCTTC.

Details on this clonotype: A much larger clone lies one base from this, so it may be a read error. The chain joins TRBV7-9 to TRBJ2-1; 10 bases are a match to TRBD2. The CDR3 contains 13 residues. Germline-derived CDR1 and CDR2 are SEHNR and FQNEAQ (reference sequence). V shed 7 bases and J 8 bases; nucleotides not matched to a gene: 5. CDR3 DNA sequence: TGTGCCAGCATGGCTAGCGGGGGTTATGAGCAGTTCTTC. Translated, it gives CASMASGGYEQFF.

Concerning this clonotype: Sequence at one end of the junction differs from germline and may be a read error. The V and J genes are TRBV6-5 and TRBJ1-1; D not resolved. CDR1 is MNHEY, CDR2 SVGAGI, per germline. There are 13 residues in the CDR3. CDR3 DNA: TGTGTCAGCAGTTACTTGGTGAACACTGAAGCTTTCTTT. It codes for CVSSYLVNTEAFF.